The present TCR beta chain was sequenced within a study of cytomegalovirus exposure and HLA in healthy donors. Overall study findings and caveats: Accurate prediction of HLA-A and HLA-B alleles (for most subjects) was reportedly achieved from TCR beta sequences.

On this clone: Antigen: not known.

PCR involved 60 Vbeta and 13 Jbeta primers. Sequenced by immunoSEQ multiplex PCR; TCRdb stores in-frame clones only, minus some. The sample records 170,000 or so clones, 80% being singletons. Germline CDR1 is LNHDA and CDR2 is SQIVND (reference sequence). The CDR3 has 13 residues. The V end was cut by 4 bases, the J end by 4 bases, with 10 bases between. The V and J genes are TRBV19 and TRBJ1-2; D is possibly TRBD1 (6 bases). Sequenced material: PBMCs. The source is a boy aged 5-17 years in good health and CMV-seronegative. The CDR3 loop is CASSNTGTYGYTF. DNA of the CDR3: TGTGCCAGTAGTAATACAGGGACCTATGGCTACACCTTC.